The 24 T cell receptor beta chains below come from one sample, sequenced in a study of T cells in Graves' hyperthyroidism and ophthalmopathy. TCR beta CDR3 regions were amplified from RNA transcripts. TCR CDR3 underwent first-round RT-PCR with the HTBI primer set. One entry per CDR3 protein, called by TCRdb with MiXCR from the multiplex PCR reads. The table lists around 600,000 distinct CDR3 sequences, just under 45% of them singletons. The sample taken for sequencing was peripheral blood or thyroid tissue (not recorded which). The receptors were sampled from an adult man with Graves' disease, either hyperthyroidism or ophthalmopathy (not recorded which).

The chain joins TRBV7-8 to TRBJ1-6, with D unresolved. Per germline, CDR1 SGHVS and CDR2 FQNEAQ. This CDR3 has 14 residues. V lost 2 bases to trimming and J lost 8 bases, with 10 bases between them. The CDR3 loop reads CASSLRVRDSPLHF. The CDR3 DNA sequence: TGTGCCAGCAGCTTAAGGGTCCGGGATTCACCCCTCCACTTT. Full variable domain (remainder filled in from reference TRBV7-8 and TRBJ1-6): GAGVSQSPRYKVAKRGQDVALRCDPISGHVSLFWYQQALGQGPEFLTYFQNEAQLDKSGLPSDRFFAERPEGSVSTLKIQRTQQEDSAVYLCASSLRVRDSPLHFGNGTRLTVT.

The chain employs TRBV10-3 and TRBJ1-5; 7 bases agree with TRBD1. CDR3 length: 13 residues. V was clipped by 8 bases and J by 5 bases; unmatched bases: 6. Germline assignment: CDR1 ENHRY and CDR2 SYGVKD. The DNA of the CDR3 is TGTGCCATCGGCCGGGACAGTTATCAGCCCCAGCATTTT. Translation: CAIGRDSYQPQHF.

The gene calls are TRBV12-3 or TRBV12-4 and TRBJ1-2; TRBD1 is a possible D gene (6 bases). CDR3 length equals 11 residues. V lost 6 bases and J 14 bases, leaving 16 bases between the germline ends. The CDR3: CASSRDTGDTF. The CDR3 DNA follows: TGTGCCAGCAGCCGGGACACCGGTGATACCTTC.

This chain joins TRBV19 and TRBJ1-5; TRBD1 aligns across 9 bases. The CDR3 extends over 17 amino acids. Germline CDR1 is LNHDA and CDR2 is SQIVND (reference sequence). V gave up 4 bases and J gave up 1 base; unmatched junction bases: 8. The CDR3 spells CASSTGTGRRSNQPQHF. The CDR3 DNA reads TGTGCCAGTAGTACTGGGACAGGGAGAAGAAGCAATCAGCCCCAGCATTTT.

The chain recombines TRBV7-9 with TRBJ2-7, with 9 nucleotides matching TRBD1. V lost 1 base and J lost 1; bases outside the gene matches: 14. Per the germline V gene, CDR1 is SEHNR and CDR2 is FQNEAQ (reference sequence). The CDR3 loop spans 19 amino acids. The CDR3: CASSLEGTGIQVQSYEQYF. CDR3 coding DNA: TGTGCCAGCAGCTTAGAGGGGACAGGGATCCAAGTGCAGTCCTACGAGCAGTACTTC.

This sequence joins TRBV2 and TRBJ1-6, with D possibly TRBD1 on 5 matching bases. This CDR3 spans 15 amino acids. The V end was cut by 3 bases, the J end by 10 bases, with 16 bases between. CDR1 is SNHLY and CDR2 is FYNNEI in the germline V gene. CDR3 nucleotide sequence: TGTGCCAGCAGTGATTTGGGGGGGAATGAATCACCCCTCCACTTT. Protein product: CASSDLGGNESPLHF.

The gene calls are TRBV15 and TRBJ1-1, with D hard to call. CDR1 LNHNV and CDR2 YYDKDF come from the germline V gene (reference sequence). V was trimmed by 9 bases and J by 3 bases, leaving 11 bases between them. The CDR3 is 12 residues long. The CDR3 loop is CATTNIHTEAFF. CDR3 sequence (DNA): TGTGCCACGACCAACATCCACACTGAAGCTTTCTTT.

This clonotype was seen many times. This chain connects TRBV29-1 to TRBJ1-1, with 10 bases identical to TRBD1. After removal of 4 bases from V and 5 bases from J, the junction contained 4 bases not matched to a gene. Per the germline V gene, CDR1 is SQVTM and CDR2 is ANQGSEA. The CDR3 runs to 13 residues. CDR3 sequence: CSVVGTGETEAFF. The CDR3 DNA is TGCAGCGTTGTAGGGACAGGGGAGACTGAAGCTTTCTTT.

With regard to this clonotype: The junction departs from the called germline gene at one end, perhaps through a read error. The J gene is TRBJ2-6, the V gene TRBV10-1; TRBD1 is a possible D gene (7 bases). CDR3 length: 16 amino acids. Germline CDR1 reads WNHNN; CDR2 reads SYGVQD (reference sequence). The CDR3: CTSSPDREAGANVLTF. For the CDR3, the DNA is TGCACCAGCTCACCTGACAGGGAGGCTGGGGCCAACGTCCTGACTTTC.

This clonotype was observed a handful of times. The gene calls are TRBV2 and TRBJ1-4, with D possibly TRBD1 on 5 matching bases. There are 17 residues in the CDR3. Trimming left V 5 bases short and J 7 bases short, with 23 bases between. The germline CDR1 and CDR2 sequences are SNHLY and FYNNEI. The DNA for the CDR3 is TGTGCCAGCAGTACCGACCGGGACCTCAAAAGCGGTGAAAAACTGTTTTTT. Translating it yields CASSTDRDLKSGEKLFF.

The chain carries TRBV24-1 and TRBJ1-5; the D is unclear. The V gene lost 3 bases and the J gene lost 2 bases, with 7 bases spanning the gap. The CDR3 runs to 14 residues. From germline, CDR1 is KGHDR and CDR2 SFDVKD. CDR3 DNA: TGTGCCACCAGTGATACCCAGCGCAATCAGCCCCAGCATTTT. It specifies CATSDTQRNQPQHF.

This chain connects TRBV19 to TRBJ2-7; TRBD1 matches at 9 bases. The length of the CDR3 is 14 residues. Trimming took 9 bases from V and 0 from J; bases not matched to a gene: 6. The germline V gene has CDR1 LNHDA and CDR2 SQIVND (reference sequence). The CDR3 here is CASKTGGSSYEQYF. The CDR3, as DNA: TGTGCCAGCAAGACAGGGGGAAGCTCCTACGAGCAGTACTTC.

Only a few counts were recorded for this clonotype. This chain links TRBV2 with TRBJ2-7, with D possibly matching TRBD1 (6 bases). The CDR3 totals 17 residues. Trimming took off 0 bases at V and 5 bases at J, with 20 bases between the two ends. CDR1 and CDR2 (germline): SNHLY, FYNNEI. The CDR3 nucleotides are TGTGCCAGCAGTGAAGCCCCTTACAGGGAGACGCTACACGAGCAGTACTTC. The encoded protein is CASSEAPYRETLHEQYF. The full variable domain, rest sourced from reference TRBV2 and TRBJ2-7, is EPEVTQTPSHQVTQMGQEVILRCVPISNHLYFYWYRQILGQKVEFLVSFYNNEISEKSEIFDDQFSVERPDGSNFTLKIRSTKLEDSAMYFCASSEAPYRETLHEQYFGPGTRLTVT.

V gene TRBV15 combines with J gene TRBJ2-5; no clear D gene. The V gene lost 0 bases and the J gene lost 5 bases, with 10 bases spanning the gap. From germline, CDR1 is LNHNV and CDR2 YYDKDF (reference sequence). CDR3 size: 14 residues. CDR3 protein: CATSRDVGGETQYF. In DNA, the CDR3 is TGTGCCACCAGCAGAGATGTGGGTGGCGAGACCCAGTACTTC.

This clonotype was seen a handful of times. The chain uses TRBV5-1 and TRBJ1-1; D not resolved. The ends were cut back, 4 bases at V and 4 bases at J, with 14 bases in the middle. The CDR3 runs to 14 residues. The germline V gene has CDR1 SGHRS and CDR2 YFSETQ. The DNA of the CDR3 is TGCGCCAGCAGCCGCGACGGAAGTTCCACTGAAGCTTTCTTT. Protein sequence: CASSRDGSSTEAFF.

This clonotype was found many times. The chain carries TRBV12-3 or TRBV12-4 and TRBJ1-2; 7 bases align to TRBD1. V was clipped by 7 bases and J by 7 bases; unmatched bases: 9. The CDR3 extends over 13 amino acids. The CDR3 region is CASTLDRVRGYTF. The CDR3 DNA is TGTGCCAGCACCCTAGACAGGGTACGTGGCTACACCTTC.

The chain has TRBV7-9 and TRBJ1-2; TRBD1 agrees at 9 bases. Germline assignment: CDR1 SEHNR and CDR2 FQNEAQ (reference sequence). V dropped 4 bases and J dropped 4; count of bases not matched to a gene: 4. The CDR3 totals 14 residues. DNA for the CDR3: TGTGCCAGCAGCTATAGGGGACAGGGCTATGGCTACACCTTC. Translation: CASSYRGQGYGYTF.

This clonotype came up many times. For the CDR3, the DNA is TGTGCCAGCAGGCCGGGGACGGCTAGCTCCTACGAGCAGTACTTC. Encoded protein: CASRPGTASSYEQYF. The chain is built from TRBV2 and TRBJ2-7; D possibly uses TRBD1 or TRBD2 (5 bases each). The germline V gene has CDR1 SNHLY and CDR2 FYNNEI. CDR3 size: 15 residues. V shed 6 bases and J shed 0 bases, with 15 bases lying between them.

Turning to this clonotype: At one of its ends the junction is not consistent with the germline gene, which may arise from a read error. The chain has TRBV6-1 and TRBJ1-3, with unresolved D. The CDR3 is 14 amino acids. In germline, CDR1 is MNHNS, CDR2 SASEGT. The CDR3 loop reads CASSPVSSGNNIYF. The CDR3 DNA is TGTGCCAGCAGTCCCGTGAGCTCTGGAAACAACATATATTTT.

As to this clonotype: No DNA is shown, since the ends of the CDR3 on it are uncertain; the CDR3 is the one TCRdb lists. The genes are TRBV7-9 and TRBJ2-7; the table's D call, TRBD1, has no DNA check behind it. The CDR3 comprises 20 residues, both ends counted. CDR1 is SEHNR, CDR2 FQNEAQ, per germline (reference sequence). The chain's CDR3 is CASSFYICSARDPGKYEQYF.

The chain joins TRBV19 to TRBJ1-3; 8 bases match TRBD1. Germline trimming cut 5 bases from V and 0 bases from J; bases unmatched to any gene: 18. Germline V gene lookup returns CDR1 LNHDA and CDR2 SQIVND (reference sequence). The CDR3 is 20 amino acids. CDR3 in amino acids: CASSGTPGQEALISGNTIYF. In DNA form, the CDR3 reads TGTGCCAGTAGTGGGACGCCGGGACAGGAAGCCCTGATCTCTGGAAACACCATATATTTT.

At least ten counts were recorded for this clonotype. The gene calls are TRBV7-2 and TRBJ1-5; D not resolved. The V gene lost 1 base and the J gene lost 4 bases, with 5 bases spanning the gap. Germline CDR1 SGHTA, CDR2 FQGNSA. The length of the CDR3 is 13 residues. In DNA, the CDR3 is TGTGCCAGCAGCTTAGAACGGAATCAGCCCCAGCATTTT. Protein product: CASSLERNQPQHF.

As for this clonotype: Germline and junction disagree at one end, which may indicate a read error. J is TRBJ2-7 and V is TRBV7-3; 8 bases are shared with TRBD1. The CDR3 covers 16 residues. Germline V gene lookup returns CDR1 SGHTA and CDR2 FQGTGA. The CDR3 DNA reads TGCGCCAGCAGCCAAGCCCCGACAGGGGTCACCTACGAGCAGTACTTC. Translating it yields CASSQAPTGVTYEQYF.

The gene calls are TRBV5-1 and TRBJ2-7; D call uncertain. Germline loops: CDR1 SGHRS, CDR2 YFSETQ. Between the trimmed V and J ends, which lost 0 bases and 2 bases, there was a span of 6 bases. The CDR3 has 13 residues. The CDR3 bases are TGCGCCAGCAGCTTGGACACGCCCTACGAGCAGTACTTC. The encoded protein is CASSLDTPYEQYF.